These 19 T cell receptor beta chains came from one sample sequenced in a study of cytomegalovirus exposure and HLA in healthy donors. PCR amplification relied on 60 Vbeta primers (plus 13 Jbeta primers). The table came from immunoSEQ multiplex PCR; TCRdb's copy has only in-frame clones and leaves some out. The data show about 160,000 clones, 70% to 80% seen once. Source material: PBMCs. The receptor set was obtained from a man between 18 and 35 years old in good health and CMV-seropositive.

V usage is TRBV6-1 and J usage is TRBJ2-7; D possibly corresponds to TRBD2 (5 bases). The CDR3 extends over 13 amino acids. Germline-derived CDR1 and CDR2 are MNHNS and SASEGT. The V and J ends lost 7 bases and 4 bases respectively, with 14 bases between them. The CDR3 coding sequence is TGTGCCAGCACCTTAGGGAGTTATTACGAGCAGTACTTC. This gives the protein CASTLGSYYEQYF.

This clone was counted a few times. The chain carries TRBV6-5 and TRBJ1-5; the match to TRBD1 covers 7 bases. With 5 bases clipped from V and 6 bases from J, the junction kept 10 bases outside the gene matches. The germline V gene has CDR1 MNHEY and CDR2 SVGAGI. CDR3 size: 15 residues. CDR3: CASSHITGDGQPQHF. The CDR3 coding sequence is TGTGCCAGCAGTCACATTACAGGGGACGGTCAGCCCCAGCATTTT.

This clone was counted between two and nine times. The CDR3 sequence: CASCLTGDDGYTF. CDR3 nucleotides: TGTGCCAGCTGCTTGACAGGGGATGATGGCTACACCTTC. The chain carries TRBV6-5 and TRBJ1-2; 8 bases map to TRBD1. Unmatched junction bases numbered 8, after V lost 8 bases and J lost 6 bases. The germline gives CDR1 MNHEY, CDR2 SVGAGI. The CDR3 spans 13 residues.

The chain links TRBV5-8 to TRBJ1-1; 9 bases fit TRBD1. V gave up 8 bases and J gave up 3 bases; unmatched junction bases: 14. The CDR3 contains 16 residues. Germline assignment: CDR1 SGHTS and CDR2 YDEGEE. CDR3 loop: CASRSTGGNLYTEAFF. The CDR3 DNA reads as TGTGCCAGTAGAAGTACAGGGGGCAACCTTTACACTGAAGCTTTCTTT. The full variable domain, with the rest looked up from reference TRBV5-8 and TRBJ1-1, is EAGVTQSPTHLIKTRGQQATLRCSPISGHTSVYWYQQALGLGLQFLLWYDEGEERNRGNFPPRFSGRQFPNYSSELNVNALELEDSALYLCASRSTGGNLYTEAFFGQGTRLTVV.

The CDR3 spells CASSLSYRFQETQYF. CDR3 nucleotide sequence: TGTGCCAGCAGTTTATCGTACAGGTTTCAAGAGACCCAGTACTTC. The V gene is TRBV28, the J gene TRBJ2-5, with a tentative D call TRBD1 (5 bases). There are 15 residues in the CDR3. V was clipped by 1 base and J by 2 bases, with 11 bases between them. CDR1 MDHEN and CDR2 SYDVKM come from the germline V gene.

Points on this clone: No conserved phenylalanine or tryptophan is present at the end of the CDR3, so a read error is the likely explanation. V gene TRBV29-1 combines with J gene TRBJ1-6; TRBD1 matches 10 bases. Germline CDR1 reads SQVTM; CDR2 reads ANQGSEA. The CDR3 has 16 residues. J was trimmed by 7 bases and V by 7 bases; bases with no gene match: 13. The CDR3 here is CSGEDPGQGKNSPLHL. The CDR3 DNA is TGCAGCGGAGAGGATCCGGGACAGGGGAAAAATTCACCCCTCCACCTT.

This chain uses TRBV19 with TRBJ2-7, with TRBD2 as a possible D gene (6 bases). Deletions cut 10 bases from V and 5 bases from J, with 21 bases between. Germline V gene sequence: CDR1 LNHDA, CDR2 SQIVND (reference sequence). The CDR3 is made up of 14 amino acids. Written as DNA, the CDR3 is TGTGCCACCAAGCCCCCGGGACTGAAGGACGAGCAGTACTTC. Amino acids: CATKPPGLKDEQYF.

The CDR3 DNA sequence: TGTGCCAGCAGCCCGGGGACACACGTGATGAACACTGAAGCTTTCTTT. This translates into CASSPGTHVMNTEAFF. The chain has TRBV5-6 and TRBJ1-1; D perhaps matches TRBD1 (6 bases). Germline values: CDR1 SGHDT, CDR2 YYEEEE. Trimming removed 4 bases at V and 0 bases at J, with 16 bases between. This CDR3 is 16 amino acids long. Full variable domain (remainder filled in from reference TRBV5-6 and TRBJ1-1): DAGVTQSPTHLIKTRGQQVTLRCSPKSGHDTVSWYQQALGQGPQFIFQYYEEEERQRGNFPDRFSGHQFPNYSSELNVNALLLGDSALYLCASSPGTHVMNTEAFFGQGTRLTVV.

The chain has TRBV6-5 and TRBJ2-2; no clear D. V lost 0 bases to trimming and J lost 5 bases, with 13 bases between them. Germline CDR1 MNHEY, CDR2 SVGAGI. The CDR3 is 16 residues long. CDR3 amino acids: CASSYSRGIGTGELFF. CDR3 sequence (DNA): TGTGCCAGCAGTTACTCGAGAGGAATAGGAACCGGGGAGCTGTTTTTT.

The gene calls are TRBV5-8 and TRBJ2-7; a weak D match, TRBD2 (5 bases). Trimming cost V 4 bases and J 4 bases, with 15 bases left between them. Germline CDR1 and CDR2: SGHTS and YDEGEE. This CDR3 region has 14 residues. The CDR3 sequence: CASSNNGWRYEQYF. Written as DNA, the CDR3 is TGTGCCAGCAGCAATAACGGGTGGAGGTACGAGCAGTACTTC.

V usage is TRBV5-6 and J usage is TRBJ2-5; D ambiguous. This CDR3 contains 11 residues. V was shortened by 4 bases and J by 1 base, with 2 bases between the two germline ends. Germline V CDR1 and CDR2: SGHDT, YYEEEE. CDR3: CASSLQETQYF. In DNA form, the CDR3 reads TGTGCCAGCAGCCTCCAAGAGACCCAGTACTTC.

The genes are TRBV7-9 and TRBJ1-1; unclear D gene. V lost 1 base and J lost 0, with 6 bases in between. Germline assignment: CDR1 SEHNR and CDR2 FQNEAQ (reference sequence). The CDR3 length is 14 residues. The CDR3 bases are TGTGCCAGCAGCTTAGTTAAGCTGAACACTGAAGCTTTCTTT. Its translation is CASSLVKLNTEAFF.

V gene TRBV5-6 combines with J gene TRBJ2-1; D gene uncertain. With 1 base removed from V and 7 bases from J, the gap between germline ends came to 6 bases. The CDR3 extends over 12 amino acids. The germline V gene encodes CDR1 SGHDT and CDR2 YYEEEE. For the CDR3, the DNA is TGTGCCAGCAGCTTGATCAGTAATGAGCAGTTCTTC. Translated: CASSLISNEQFF.

DNA for the CDR3: TGTGCCAGCAGTCAGACCCGGGAGCCCTACAATGAGCAGTTCTTC. This codes for CASSQTREPYNEQFF. The chain couples TRBV11-3 to TRBJ2-1; TRBD2 is a possible D gene (6 bases). This CDR3 comprises 15 residues. CDR1 and CDR2 from the germline V gene are SGHNT and YENEEA. The V end was cut by 6 bases, the J end by 2 bases, with 14 bases between.

V and J are TRBV28 and TRBJ1-2; the D gene is possibly TRBD1 (6 bases). The germline V gene encodes CDR1 MDHEN and CDR2 SYDVKM. The CDR3 extends over 14 amino acids. Trimming stripped 6 bases from V and 6 bases from J, with 17 bases between. CDR3 nucleotide sequence: TGTGCCAGCAGCACCCGGACAGTCGTAGATGGCTACACCTTC. This sequence encodes CASSTRTVVDGYTF.

The V call is TRBV6-1, the J call TRBJ1-3; TRBD1 is a possible D gene (6 bases). Germline CDR1 and CDR2: MNHNS and SASEGT. Trimming pared 3 bases from V and 3 bases from J, leaving 12 bases between. The CDR3 totals 15 residues. CDR3 amino acids: CASSEGQGIGNTIYF. The CDR3 DNA sequence: TGTGCCAGCAGTGAGGGGCAGGGGATTGGAAACACCATATATTTT.

This clone was observed a few times. The chain has TRBV27 and TRBJ1-3; perhaps TRBD1 as D (6 bases). Germline CDR1 MNHEY, CDR2 SMNVEV (reference sequence). The CDR3 extends over 14 amino acids. The V and J ends lost 5 bases and 0 bases respectively, with 8 bases between them. CDR3 sequence: CASSVQGSGNTIYF. DNA for the CDR3: TGTGCCAGCAGTGTACAGGGCTCTGGAAACACCATATATTTT.

The chain carries TRBV23-1 and TRBJ2-7, with TRBD1 matching over 8 bases. TRBV23-1 is known as an ORF, though its function is uncertain. The V gene end was trimmed by 1 base and the J gene end by 5 bases; junction bases not matched to a gene: 7. This CDR3 has 15 residues. The CDR3 protein is CASSQFPETGDEQYF. CDR3 DNA: TGCGCCAGCAGTCAATTTCCGGAGACAGGGGACGAGCAGTACTTC.

V gene TRBV2 combines with J gene TRBJ2-3, with D perhaps TRBD2 (6 bases). Germline-derived CDR1 and CDR2 are SNHLY and FYNNEI. The ends were cut back, 2 bases at V and 1 base at J, with 13 bases in the middle. The CDR3 has 16 residues. The CDR3 DNA reads TGTGCCAGCAGTGAAACCTATGGAGGGGGCACAGATACGCAGTATTTT. Its translation is CASSETYGGGTDTQYF.